A selection of T cell receptor beta chains follows, all from one sample in a study of blood T cells in healthy people across ages. Using its own MiXCR run on the 5' RACE reads, TCRdb lists one record per CDR3 protein. This table has roughly 680,000 distinct CDR3 sequences, 52% appearing once. Sequenced sample: blood. Source of these receptors: a woman of 80 years or more in good health. The CDR3 runs from the conserved cysteine through the conserved F or W. Each record gives: V gene, D gene, clone size, J gene, CDR3 DNA, CDR3 protein. D genes are given only for firm matches. Only some rows state a clone size, as once, few, many or a class for expanded clones.

TRBV5-1	NA	few	TRBJ2-3	TGCGCCAGCACTGACAGCACAGATACGCAGTATTTT	CASTDSTDTQYF
TRBV6-6	NA	many	TRBJ2-2	TGTGCCAGCAGTTACGAACTACACACCGGGGAGCTGTTTTTT	CASSYELHTGELFF
TRBV24-1	NA	NA	TRBJ2-2	TGTGCCACCAGTGATTTGGACCCCCCTGATTCCACCGGGGAGCTGTTTTTT	CATSDLDPPDSTGELFF
TRBV6-5	TRBD1	many	TRBJ2-5	TGTGCCAGCAGTTACTCTGGGACAGGGGGCGGGGAGACCCAGTACTTC	CASSYSGTGGGETQYF
TRBV21-1	NA	few	TRBJ2-7	TGTGCCAGCAGCAAACCCTTCGGGACAGGGGGCTACGAGCAGTACTTC	CASSKPFGTGGYEQYF
TRBV29-1	TRBD1	once	TRBJ1-5	TGCAGCGTTGAAGGTGGGACAGGGCTAGTTAGTAATCAGCCCCAGCATTTT	CSVEGGTGLVSNQPQHF
TRBV20-1	NA	NA	TRBJ2-5	TGCAGTGAACAACCACAAGAGACCCAGTACTTC	CSEQPQETQYF
TRBV2	NA	NA	TRBJ2-1	TGTGCCAGCAGCTCACCGGGACGCTCAAATGAGCAGTTCTTC	CASSSPGRSNEQFF
TRBV2	NA	NA	TRBJ2-7	TGTGCCAGCAGACTCAGAAAGGGGTTCTACGAGCAGTACTTC	CASRLRKGFYEQYF
TRBV29-1	NA	NA	TRBJ2-5	TGCAGCGGGCGGACAGACCATGAGACCCAGTACTTC	CSGRTDHETQYF
TRBV20-1	NA	NA	TRBJ1-2	TGCAGTGCTAAGACTGATATAAGGGGAGGCTACACCTTC	CSAKTDIRGGYTF
TRBV20-1	NA	few	TRBJ2-2	TGCAGTGCTAGACGTCGAGACGCTGGGGGCACCGGGGAGCTGTTTTTT	CSARRRDAGGTGELFF
TRBV6-6	NA	NA	TRBJ1-2	TGTGCCAGCAGTTACGAGGTGTTGACTGCTAATGGCTACACCTTC	CASSYEVLTANGYTF
TRBV15	NA	many	TRBJ2-7	TGTGCCACCAGCAGAGATCCTGGAGCCTCCTACGAGCAGTACTTC	CATSRDPGASYEQYF
TRBV7-9	NA	NA	TRBJ1-2	TGTGCCAGCAGCTTAGCCGAGGCAGTCAACTATGGCTACACCTTC	CASSLAEAVNYGYTF
TRBV20-1	TRBD1	NA	TRBJ2-3	TGCAGTGCCACCTCCGGGACAGGGGGCGCGGATACGCAGTATTTT	CSATSGTGGADTQYF
TRBV28	NA	NA	TRBJ2-5	TGTGCCAGTCAGGGGCTGGAGACCCAGTACTTC	CASQGLETQYF
TRBV20-1	NA	NA	TRBJ2-3	TGCAGTGCTCGGGGGAACAGGGCGCCTAGCACAGATACGCAGTATTTT	CSARGNRAPSTDTQYF
TRBV28	NA	NA	TRBJ2-4	TGTGCCAGCAGTGATATGCATTTCCCCATTCAGTACTTC	CASSDMHFPIQYF
TRBV12-3/TRBV12-4	NA	many	TRBJ1-2	TGTGCCAGCAGTTTCGGACAGAACTATGGCTACACCTTC	CASSFGQNYGYTF
TRBV28	NA	NA	TRBJ1-6	TGTGCCTGGGGGGGGCACGGTAATTCACCCCTCCACTTT	CAWGGHGNSPLHF
TRBV12-3/TRBV12-4	NA	once	TRBJ1-2	TGTGCCAGCAGTTTCAGAGGGGAGGGTAACTATGGCTACACCTTC	CASSFRGEGNYGYTF
TRBV18	NA	few	TRBJ2-1	TGTGCCAGCGCACCCGCGGGCGGACATGAGCAGTTCTTC	CASAPAGGHEQFF
TRBV20-1	NA	few	TRBJ2-2	TGCAGTGCTCACCGGACTGTGAACACCGGGGAGCTGTTTTTT	CSAHRTVNTGELFF
TRBV6-2/TRBV6-3	NA	NA	TRBJ1-5	TGTGCCAGCGCGGGGGCTGGCAATCAGCCCCAGCATTTT	CASAGAGNQPQHF
TRBV5-1	NA	NA	TRBJ2-1	TGCGCCAGCAGCCGCGGTGGATCGAGCTCCTACAATGAGCAGTTCTTC	CASSRGGSSSYNEQFF
TRBV12-3/TRBV12-4	NA	NA	TRBJ1-1	TGTGCCAGCAGTGTTTACACAACGAACACTGAAGCTTTCTTT	CASSVYTTNTEAFF
TRBV20-1	NA	few	TRBJ2-2	TGCAGTGCCCTGGGGGGACTGAACACCGGGGAGCTGTTTTTT	CSALGGLNTGELFF
TRBV12-3/TRBV12-4	TRBD1	many	TRBJ1-4	TGTGCCAGCGCAGGGGGTAATGAAAAACTGTTTTTT	CASAGGNEKLFF
TRBV7-2	NA	NA	TRBJ2-2	TGTGCCAGCAGTGTCTCGAACACCGGGGAGCTGTTTTTT	CASSVSNTGELFF
TRBV20-1	TRBD1	many	TRBJ2-7	TGCAGTGCTATAGGGACAGGCTACGAGCAGTACTTC	CSAIGTGYEQYF
TRBV7-3	TRBD2	many	TRBJ2-1	TGTGCCAGCAGCCCCTCTAGCGGTTACAATGAGCAGTTCTTC	CASSPSSGYNEQFF
TRBV20-1	TRBD2	NA	TRBJ2-5	TGCAGTGCTAGACCCGGGACTAGCGGGGGCCCCGTTTTGGAGACCCAGTACTTC	CSARPGTSGGPVLETQYF
TRBV29-1	NA	NA	TRBJ2-7	TGCAGCGTGGTCAGGGAGAGCTCCTACGAGCAGTACTTC	CSVVRESSYEQYF
TRBV12-3/TRBV12-4	TRBD1	NA	TRBJ1-1	TGTGCCAGCAGTCCCCAGGGGGCCTTGAACACTGAAGCTTTCTTT	CASSPQGALNTEAFF
TRBV20-1	NA	few	TRBJ2-7	TGCAGTGCTAGAGCGGGCCTCCCCAATAGCGGCTACGAGCAGTACTTC	CSARAGLPNSGYEQYF
TRBV6-2/TRBV6-3	NA	few	TRBJ1-3	TGTGCCAGCAGGGTGGCTTCTGGAAACACCATATATTTT	CASRVASGNTIYF
TRBV12-3/TRBV12-4	NA	NA	TRBJ2-3	TGTGCCAGCAGTTTGACAGATGCGACGCAGTATTTT	CASSLTDATQYF
TRBV5-6	NA	NA	TRBJ2-1	TGTGCCTGCAGCCTTCACGGGGGTCGTCAGTACAATGAGCAGTTCTTC	CACSLHGGRQYNEQFF
TRBV5-1	TRBD2	NA	TRBJ2-7	TGCGCCAGCAGCCAGACTAGCGGGGCTGATGAGCAGTACTTC	CASSQTSGADEQYF
TRBV12-3/TRBV12-4	TRBD1	NA	TRBJ2-5	TGTGCCAGCACCCTGGGACAGGGAAAGACCCAGTACTTC	CASTLGQGKTQYF
TRBV5-1	TRBD1	NA	TRBJ2-5	TGCGCCAGCACCCCGACAGGGAAAGAGACCCAGTACTTC	CASTPTGKETQYF
TRBV20-1	NA	NA	TRBJ1-1	TGCAGTGCTAGGGATCGGGCGCGGTTGAACACTGAAGCTTTCTTT	CSARDRARLNTEAFF
TRBV4-3	NA	NA	TRBJ1-5	TGCGCCAGCAGCCAAGATCTTCCGGGGATGAGGAATCAGCCCCAGCATTTT	CASSQDLPGMRNQPQHF
TRBV12-3/TRBV12-4	NA	NA	TRBJ2-7	TGTGCCAGCAGTTTCTCCGACTACGAGCAGTACTTC	CASSFSDYEQYF
TRBV6-6	TRBD1	NA	TRBJ2-4	TGTGCCAGCAGTTTGGGACAGGGAAACATTCAGTACTTC	CASSLGQGNIQYF
TRBV7-9	NA	NA	TRBJ2-5	TGTGCCAGCACCAGTCAGATGGGCAGCAAAGAGACCCAGTACTTC	CASTSQMGSKETQYF
TRBV4-1	NA	NA	TRBJ1-2	TGCGCCAGCAGCCAAGGCGTCAGGGCGTCGGCCTCCTTTAACTATGGCTACACCTTC	CASSQGVRASASFNYGYTF
TRBV10-3	TRBD2	NA	TRBJ2-2	TGTGCCATCAGCCCACCCGGGGGGGCCGGGGAGCTGTTTTTT	CAISPPGGAGELFF